The 4 T cell receptor beta chains reported below all come from one sample, sequenced in a study of cytomegalovirus exposure and HLA in healthy donors (dated by TCRdb to 2017 to 2019). The library relied on the immunoSEQ multiplex PCR assay. TCRdb carries this immuneACCESS record with in-frame sequences only. Its versions omit some clonotypes, under half of them owing to an unresolved V gene in the studies checked, with the rest unexplained. This sample has over 150,000 clones in its table, and 75% to 90% of those were observed once. The ten largest clones add up to approximately 20% of the sample. Material for sequencing was PBMCs. The receptor source for this set is a man between 18 and 35 years old in good health and CMV-seropositive.

This chain uses TRBV6-5 with TRBJ2-5; no clear D. In germline, CDR1 is MNHEY, CDR2 SVGAGI. The CDR3 spans 14 residues. V gave up 6 bases and J gave up 4 bases, with 15 bases separating them. For the CDR3, the DNA is TGTGCCAGCAGCCCCGCGACCCGCGGAGAGACCCAGTACTTC. It translates to CASSPATRGETQYF.

The chain uses TRBV2 and TRBJ2-5; 9 nucleotides line up with TRBD2. The V gene end was trimmed by 4 bases and the J gene end by 5 bases; junction bases not matched to a gene: 8. Germline CDR1 reads SNHLY; CDR2 reads FYNNEI. The length of the CDR3 is 15 residues. The CDR3 region has the DNA TGTGCCAGCAGTGCGGAGCGGGGGGCCGGGGAGACCCAGTACTTC. Its protein is CASSAERGAGETQYF.

The rearrangement uses TRBV11-2 and TRBJ2-1, with 10 bases identical to TRBD1. CDR1 and CDR2 (germline): SGHAT, FQNNGV. Trimming removed 5 bases from V and 6 bases from J; junction bases left unmatched: 10. The CDR3 length is 16 residues. Written as DNA, the CDR3 is TGTGCCAGCAGCCCACATGGGACAGGGGTAGGCAATGAGCAGTTCTTC. It yields the protein CASSPHGTGVGNEQFF.

This clone was observed a handful of times. This chain uses TRBV7-2 with TRBJ1-6; the match to TRBD1 covers 11 bases. This CDR3 has 15 amino acids. CDR1 is SGHTA and CDR2 is FQGNSA in the germline V gene. Unmatched junction bases numbered 3, after V lost 0 bases and J lost 11 bases. The CDR3 loop reads CASSLAGTGGAPLHF. CDR3 bases: TGTGCCAGCAGCTTAGCAGGGACAGGGGGGGCACCCCTCCACTTT.